The 32 T cell receptor beta chains below come from one sample, sequenced in a study of cytomegalovirus exposure and HLA in healthy donors. The PCR ran on 60 Vbeta and 13 Jbeta primers. Clones were read by immunoSEQ multiplex PCR, and TCRdb kept only the in-frame ones, dropping some. Of over 100,000 clones detected, around three quarters appear once; the ten largest clones hold approximately 4.5%. The specimen sequenced was PBMCs. These receptors originate from a male donor in good health and CMV-seropositive.

The chain joins TRBV6-1 to TRBJ2-1; 8 nucleotides align to TRBD1. Unmatched junction bases numbered 7, after V lost 2 bases and J lost 4 bases. CDR1 is MNHNS and CDR2 is SASEGT in the germline V gene. The CDR3 length is 16 residues. This chain's CDR3 is CASSEFWTGRYNEQFF. The CDR3 DNA reads as TGTGCCAGCAGTGAATTCTGGACAGGGCGATACAATGAGCAGTTCTTC.

The chain recombines TRBV14 with TRBJ2-5; 7 positions match TRBD2. The V gene's germline CDR1 is SGHDN and CDR2 FVKESK. V lost 6 bases, J lost 11 bases, and 15 bases stayed unmatched. The CDR3 consists of 14 residues. Written as DNA, the CDR3 is TGTGCCAGCAGAGAGTCGGGAGGAGGGTACGGGCAGTACTTC. Translated: CASRESGGGYGQYF.

The V and J genes are TRBV7-2 and TRBJ2-2; D perhaps matches TRBD1 (5 bases). V lost 5 bases, J lost 7 bases, and 17 bases lay in between. The CDR3 contains 15 residues. Germline V lookup: CDR1 SGHTA, CDR2 FQGNSA. Written as DNA, the CDR3 is TGTGCCAGCAGCCCTCAACTGGGGCTGGGCGGGGAGCTGTTTTTT. This encodes CASSPQLGLGGELFF.

Here the CDR3 DNA reads TGCAGCGTTGACCGACACGGCACTGAAGCTTTCTTT. Translated: CSVDRHGTEAFF. The V gene is TRBV29-1, the J gene TRBJ1-1; D not resolved. This CDR3 contains 12 residues. Trimming took off 3 bases at V and 4 bases at J, with 9 bases between the two ends. Germline lookup yields CDR1 SQVTM and CDR2 ANQGSEA.

In its sample, this clone was seen a few times. The CDR3 bases are TGTGCCAGCTCACCCCTAGCCGCAGATACGCAGTATTTT. Protein: CASSPLAADTQYF. The V gene is TRBV18, the J gene TRBJ2-3; D might be TRBD2 (5 bases). Germline V gene lookup returns CDR1 KGHSH and CDR2 LQKENI. The CDR3 is made up of 13 amino acids. With 3 bases removed from V and 4 bases from J, the gap between germline ends came to 8 bases.

The chain employs TRBV5-1 and TRBJ1-2, with 7 bases aligning to TRBD1. The CDR3 consists of 14 residues. Germline V gene data show CDR1 as SGHRS and CDR2 as YFSETQ. V gave up 3 bases and J gave up 4 bases; unmatched junction bases: 6. CDR3 sequence (DNA): TGCGCCAGCAGCTCGGCCGGGACAGCCTATGGCTACACCTTC. Amino acid sequence: CASSSAGTAYGYTF.

This clone was detected only a few times. The chain links TRBV7-9 to TRBJ2-2; 10 bases are shared with TRBD1. The CDR3 runs 15 residues. V lost 6 bases to trimming and J lost 7 bases; unmatched junction nucleotides: 8. Germline V gives CDR1 SEHNR, CDR2 FQNEAQ (reference sequence). CDR3 coding DNA: TGTGCCAGCAGACCCCGACAGGGGGCGGTCGGGGAGCTGTTTTTT. This translates into CASRPRQGAVGELFF.

A few counts support this clone. The chain employs TRBV4-1 and TRBJ2-5; TRBD2 is a possible D gene (5 bases). This CDR3 is built from 13 residues. V was pared by 4 bases and J by 5 bases, with 11 bases between. Germline V gene data show CDR1 as MGHRA and CDR2 as YSYEKL. The CDR3 reads CASSLSRGETQYF. The CDR3 nucleotides read TGCGCCAGCAGCCTGAGCCGCGGGGAGACCCAGTACTTC.

The chain carries TRBV5-1 and TRBJ1-4, with 9 bases lining up with TRBD1. V lost 3 bases to trimming and J lost 3 bases; unmatched junction nucleotides: 6. The CDR3 is 16 amino acids. Germline assignment: CDR1 SGHRS and CDR2 YFSETQ. DNA of the CDR3: TGCGCCAGCAGCTATGGGACAGGGAATGCTAATGAAAAACTGTTTTTT. Translation: CASSYGTGNANEKLFF.

The chain uses TRBV5-4 and TRBJ2-1, with 11 nucleotides matching TRBD2. With 4 bases clipped from V and 8 bases from J, the junction kept 5 bases outside the gene matches. Germline V gene lookup returns CDR1 SGHNT and CDR2 YYREEE (reference sequence). CDR3 length: 14 residues. The CDR3 spells CASSLSGGAYEQFF. CDR3 nucleotide sequence: TGTGCCAGCAGCCTTAGCGGGGGGGCTTATGAGCAGTTCTTC.

The chain's CDR3 is CASSLVTGGWPRGSEQYF. The CDR3, as DNA: TGTGCCAGCAGCTTAGTCACAGGGGGCTGGCCTCGAGGGAGTGAGCAGTACTTC. The gene calls are TRBV7-9 and TRBJ2-7; the match to TRBD1 covers 9 bases. The CDR3 has 18 residues. J gave up 7 bases and V 1 base, and 17 bases lay outside the gene matches. The germline gives CDR1 SEHNR, CDR2 FQNEAQ (reference sequence).

J is TRBJ2-1 and V is TRBV27; maybe TRBD2 (6 bases). The CDR3 has 16 amino acids. V was trimmed by 3 bases and J by 0 bases, leaving 12 bases between them. Germline CDR1 is MNHEY and CDR2 is SMNVEV (reference sequence). DNA of the CDR3: TGTGCCAGCAGTTTCCCCGGGGGTGGCTCCTACAATGAGCAGTTCTTC. This codes for CASSFPGGGSYNEQFF.

This chain uses TRBV20-1 with TRBJ2-1, with D hard to call. The CDR3 extends over 11 amino acids. Germline V gene lookup returns CDR1 DFQATT and CDR2 SNEGSKA (reference sequence). Trimming removed 3 bases from V and 12 bases from J, with 12 bases in between. The CDR3 coding sequence is TGCAGTGCTAGCCCCCTAGGAAGGCAGTTCTTC. Its translation is CSASPLGRQFF.

The chain carries TRBV28 and TRBJ1-2; D is ambiguous. CDR1 and CDR2 from the germline V gene are MDHEN and SYDVKM. The CDR3 sequence is 12 residues long. With 11 bases removed from V and 8 bases from J, the gap between germline ends came to 18 bases. For the CDR3, the DNA is TGTGCCGCCCTCGAGGCGGTGGCGGGCTACACCTTC. It encodes CAALEAVAGYTF.

The V call is TRBV5-6, the J call TRBJ2-3; D may be TRBD1 (5 bases). CDR1 is SGHDT and CDR2 is YYEEEE in the germline V gene. Trimming removed 4 bases from V and 12 bases from J, with 12 bases in between. This CDR3 contains 11 residues. Here the CDR3 reads CASSQGFRQYF. CDR3 nucleotides: TGTGCCAGCAGCCAGGGTTTCCGTCAGTATTTT.

This chain joins TRBV5-6 and TRBJ2-7; a weak D match, TRBD1 (6 bases). CDR1 SGHDT and CDR2 YYEEEE come from the germline V gene. Trimming removed 2 bases at V and 5 bases at J, with 14 bases between. The length of the CDR3 is 14 residues. CDR3 sequence reads: CASSLVDRFDEQYF. In DNA, the CDR3 is TGTGCCAGCAGCTTAGTTGACAGGTTCGACGAGCAGTACTTC.

J is TRBJ2-1 and V is TRBV4-1; the match to TRBD2 covers 11 bases. The CDR3 consists of 16 residues. J gave up 2 bases and V 4 bases, and 4 bases lay outside the gene matches. Germline-derived CDR1 and CDR2 are MGHRA and YSYEKL. CDR3 nucleotides: TGCGCCAGCAGCCCCAGACTAGCGGGGACCTACAATGAGCAGTTCTTC. Encoded protein: CASSPRLAGTYNEQFF.

The chain recombines TRBV7-8 with TRBJ2-1; TRBD1 matches 7 bases. CDR3 length: 15 residues. The germline gives CDR1 SGHVS, CDR2 FQNEAQ. The V gene end was trimmed by 5 bases and the J gene end by 3 bases; junction bases not matched to a gene: 7. The CDR3 nucleotides are TGTGCCAGCAGCCCCGACAGGGTAGTCTACAATGAGCAGTTCTTC. This codes for CASSPDRVVYNEQFF.

Concerning this clone: Its ends do not fully match the called genes, so a read error is possible. The chain recombines TRBV5-6 with TRBJ2-4; 9 nucleotides match TRBD1. Germline-derived CDR1 and CDR2 are SGHDT and YYEEEE. The CDR3 runs to 19 residues. CDR3 amino acids: CVSSLFRGQGMSGENSQYF. The CDR3 DNA is TGTGTCAGCAGCTTGTTTAGGGGACAGGGTATGTCCGGGGAAAACAGTCAGTACTTC.

V usage is TRBV29-1 and J usage is TRBJ1-3, with D tentatively TRBD1 (5 bases). V lost 2 bases to trimming and J lost 9 bases, with 8 bases between them. The germline V gene has CDR1 SQVTM and CDR2 ANQGSEA. The CDR3 is made up of 11 amino acids. CDR3 in DNA: TGCAGCGTTGAACGGCAGGGCACCATATATTTT. It codes for CSVERQGTIYF.

The rearrangement links TRBV6-4 to TRBJ2-2; 8 positions match TRBD2. J lost 1 base, V lost 6 bases, and 4 bases had no gene match. This CDR3 has 15 amino acids. CDR1 is MRHNA and CDR2 is SNTAGT in the germline V gene. The CDR3 region is CASSPAGGNTGELFF. The CDR3 region has the DNA TGTGCCAGCAGCCCTGCGGGGGGGAACACCGGGGAGCTGTTTTTT.

The V and J genes are TRBV4-1 and TRBJ1-2; D not resolved. CDR3 size: 13 residues. V gave up 1 base and J gave up 4 bases, with 7 bases separating them. Germline V gene data show CDR1 as MGHRA and CDR2 as YSYEKL. The CDR3: CASSQAGSYGYTF. DNA of the CDR3: TGCGCCAGCAGCCAAGCCGGGAGCTATGGCTACACCTTC.

The rearrangement uses TRBV2 and TRBJ1-1; D possibly corresponds to TRBD1 (5 bases). The CDR3 sequence is 14 residues long. CDR1 is SNHLY, CDR2 FYNNEI, per germline. The V end was cut by 7 bases, the J end by 6 bases, with 18 bases between. In nucleotides, the CDR3 is TGTGCCAGCACGGGAGACAGCCTAGGCGCTGAAGCTTTCTTT. This codes for CASTGDSLGAEAFF. Variable domain in full (rest from reference TRBV2 and TRBJ1-1): EPEVTQTPSHQVTQMGQEVILRCVPISNHLYFYWYRQILGQKVEFLVSFYNNEISEKSEIFDDQFSVERPDGSNFTLKIRSTKLEDSAMYFCASTGDSLGAEAFFGQGTRLTVV.

This chain uses TRBV5-1 with TRBJ1-3; D might be TRBD1 (5 bases). The CDR3 contains 16 residues. In germline, CDR1 is SGHRS, CDR2 YFSETQ. Trimming removed 4 bases at V and 4 bases at J, with 18 bases between. The DNA for the CDR3 is TGCGCCAGCAGCCCCACAGGACCCTCAAGGGGAAACACCATATATTTT. The encoded protein is CASSPTGPSRGNTIYF.

The V call is TRBV4-1, the J call TRBJ2-7, with TRBD1 identical over 9 bases. The CDR3 sequence is 15 residues long. V trimming: 1 base; J trimming: 5 bases; junction bases outside the gene matches: 6. Germline V gene lookup returns CDR1 MGHRA and CDR2 YSYEKL. CDR3 sequence reads: CASSQVNRGLHEQYF. The CDR3 DNA reads TGCGCCAGCAGCCAAGTGAACAGGGGGCTGCACGAGCAGTACTTC.

The chain recombines TRBV7-8 with TRBJ2-7; D is unresolved. Germline CDR1 SGHVS, CDR2 FQNEAQ. The length of the CDR3 is 11 residues. Trimming stripped 3 bases from V and 5 bases from J, with 5 bases between. The CDR3 loop reads CASSLRNEQYF. CDR3 DNA: TGTGCCAGCAGCTTGAGAAACGAGCAGTACTTC.

The chain carries TRBV11-3 and TRBJ1-1; perhaps TRBD1 as D (5 bases). The CDR3 loop spans 15 amino acids. The V gene's germline CDR1 is SGHNT and CDR2 YENEEA. V lost 5 bases to trimming and J lost 4 bases, with 17 bases between them. The CDR3 region is CASSLPAGGATEAFF. The DNA of the CDR3 is TGTGCCAGCAGCCTCCCCGCCGGGGGAGCCACTGAAGCTTTCTTT.

The chain recombines TRBV7-9 with TRBJ2-5; 7 bases are a match to TRBD1. The CDR3 has 15 amino acids. Germline CDR1 SEHNR, CDR2 FQNEAQ (reference sequence). Losses at the gene ends were 5 bases for V and 1 base for J; bases not matched to a gene: 7. The CDR3 sequence: CASSPRDRVQETQYF. The CDR3 nucleotides read TGTGCCAGCAGCCCTAGGGACAGAGTCCAAGAGACCCAGTACTTC. The variable domain in full, with the rest retrieved from reference TRBV7-9 and TRBJ2-5, is DTGVSQNPRHKITKRGQNVTFRCDPISEHNRLYWYRQTLGQGPEFLTYFQNEAQLEKSRLLSDRFSAERPKGSFSTLEIQRTEQGDSAMYLCASSPRDRVQETQYFGPGTRLLVL.

This clone was seen a single time. The chain employs TRBV18 and TRBJ2-7; D might be TRBD2 (6 bases). Germline values: CDR1 KGHSH, CDR2 LQKENI. Trimming took off 0 bases at V and 6 bases at J, with 12 bases between the two ends. This CDR3 is built from 14 residues. The CDR3 DNA is TGTGCCAGCTCACCACCGGGGGGTTCTGGCGAGCAGTACTTC. This codes for CASSPPGGSGEQYF.

This rearrangement joins TRBV6-1 to TRBJ2-7, with D uncertain. The CDR3 consists of 13 residues. V was clipped by 2 bases and J by 1 base, with 6 bases between them. Looked up from germline, CDR1 is MNHNS and CDR2 is SASEGT. The CDR3 nucleotides are TGTGCCAGCAGTGAATACAGATCCTACGAGCAGTACTTC. The encoded protein is CASSEYRSYEQYF.

This chain connects TRBV7-3 to TRBJ2-3; 8 bases agree with TRBD2. The V gene end was trimmed by 3 bases and the J gene end by 0 bases; junction bases not matched to a gene: 8. From germline, CDR1 is SGHTA and CDR2 FQGTGA. The CDR3 length is 17 residues. CDR3 sequence: CASSFGSGIGSTDTQYF. The DNA of the CDR3 is TGTGCCAGCAGCTTTGGTAGCGGGATAGGGAGCACAGATACGCAGTATTTT.

The genes are TRBV5-5 and TRBJ1-1; 7 bases align to TRBD1. The CDR3 length is 15 residues. With V trimmed by 5 bases and J by 1 base, 8 bases remained unmatched. Germline V gene sequence: CDR1 SGHKS, CDR2 YYEKEE (reference sequence). The CDR3 region has the DNA TGTGCCAGCAGACCATACAGGGGACCGAACACTGAAGCTTTCTTT. This encodes CASRPYRGPNTEAFF.